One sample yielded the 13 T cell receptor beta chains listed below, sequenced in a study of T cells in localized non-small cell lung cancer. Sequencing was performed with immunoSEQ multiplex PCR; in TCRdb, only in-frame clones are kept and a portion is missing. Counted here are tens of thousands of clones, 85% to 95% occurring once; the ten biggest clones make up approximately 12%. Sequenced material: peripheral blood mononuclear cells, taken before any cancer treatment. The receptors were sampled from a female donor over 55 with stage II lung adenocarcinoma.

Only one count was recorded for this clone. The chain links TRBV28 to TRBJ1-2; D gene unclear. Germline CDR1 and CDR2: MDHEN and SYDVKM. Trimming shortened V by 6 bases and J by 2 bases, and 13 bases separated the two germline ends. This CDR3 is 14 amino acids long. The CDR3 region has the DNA TGTGCCAGCAGCCCGGGTACCAACAACTATGGCTACACCTTC. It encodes CASSPGTNNYGYTF.

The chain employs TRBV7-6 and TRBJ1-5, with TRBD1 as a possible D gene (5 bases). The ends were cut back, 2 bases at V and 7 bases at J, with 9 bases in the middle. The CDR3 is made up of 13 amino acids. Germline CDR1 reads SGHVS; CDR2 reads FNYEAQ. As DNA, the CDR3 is TGTGCCAGCAGCTTAAGGAGGGACCAGCCCCAGCATTTT. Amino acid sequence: CASSLRRDQPQHF.

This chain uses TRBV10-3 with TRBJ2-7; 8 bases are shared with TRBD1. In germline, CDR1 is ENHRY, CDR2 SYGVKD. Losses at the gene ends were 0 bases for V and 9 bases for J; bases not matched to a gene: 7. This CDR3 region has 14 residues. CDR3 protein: CAISESGTGVGQYF. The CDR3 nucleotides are TGTGCCATCAGTGAGTCCGGGACAGGCGTAGGGCAGTACTTC.

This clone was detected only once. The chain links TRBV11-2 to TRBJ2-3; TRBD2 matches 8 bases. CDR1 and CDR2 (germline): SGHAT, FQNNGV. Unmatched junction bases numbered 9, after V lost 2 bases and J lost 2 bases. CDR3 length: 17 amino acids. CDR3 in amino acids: CASSLSQRELYTDTQYF. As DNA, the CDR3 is TGTGCCAGCAGCTTATCCCAGCGGGAGCTCTACACAGATACGCAGTATTTT. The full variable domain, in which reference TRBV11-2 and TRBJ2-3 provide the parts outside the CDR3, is EAGVAQSPRYKIIEKRQSVAFWCNPISGHATLYWYQQILGQGPKLLIQFQNNGVVDDSQLPKDRFSAERLKGVDSTLKIQPAKLEDSAVYLCASSLSQRELYTDTQYFGPGTRLTVL.

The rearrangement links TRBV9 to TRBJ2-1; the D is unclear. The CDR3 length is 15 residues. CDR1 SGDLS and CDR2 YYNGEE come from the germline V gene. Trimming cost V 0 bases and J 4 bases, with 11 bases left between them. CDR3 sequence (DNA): TGTGCCAGCAGCGTAGCTGGAAACAGTTACAATGAGCAGTTCTTC. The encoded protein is CASSVAGNSYNEQFF.

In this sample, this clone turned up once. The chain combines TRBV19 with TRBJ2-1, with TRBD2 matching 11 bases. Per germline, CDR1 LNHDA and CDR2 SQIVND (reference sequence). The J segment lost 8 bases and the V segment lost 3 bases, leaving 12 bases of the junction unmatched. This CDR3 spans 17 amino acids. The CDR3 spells CASSMALAGGSRDEQFF. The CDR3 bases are TGTGCCAGTAGTATGGCCCTAGCGGGAGGAAGCAGGGATGAGCAGTTCTTC.

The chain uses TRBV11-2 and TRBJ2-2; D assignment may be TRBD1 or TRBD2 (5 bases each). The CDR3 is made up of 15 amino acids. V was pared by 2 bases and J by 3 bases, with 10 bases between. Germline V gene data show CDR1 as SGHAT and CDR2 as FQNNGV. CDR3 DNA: TGTGCCAGCAGCTTAAACGTGGGGGACACCGGGGAGCTGTTTTTT. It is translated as CASSLNVGDTGELFF.

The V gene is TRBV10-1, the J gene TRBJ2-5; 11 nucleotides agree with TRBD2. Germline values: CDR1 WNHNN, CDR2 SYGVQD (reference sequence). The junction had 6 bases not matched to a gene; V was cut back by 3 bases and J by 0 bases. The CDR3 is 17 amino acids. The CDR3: CASSERASGRYQETQYF. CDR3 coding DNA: TGCGCCAGCAGTGAAAGGGCTAGCGGGAGGTACCAAGAGACCCAGTACTTC.

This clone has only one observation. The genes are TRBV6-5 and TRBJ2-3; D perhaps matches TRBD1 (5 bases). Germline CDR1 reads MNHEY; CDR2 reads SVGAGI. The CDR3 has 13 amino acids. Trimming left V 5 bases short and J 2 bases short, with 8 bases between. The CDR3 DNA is TGTGCCAGCAGTGGACATGACACAGATACGCAGTATTTT. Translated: CASSGHDTDTQYF.

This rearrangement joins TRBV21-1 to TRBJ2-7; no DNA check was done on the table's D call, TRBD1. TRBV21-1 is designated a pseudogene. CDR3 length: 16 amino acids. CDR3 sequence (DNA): TGTGCCAGCAGCAAAGGCCGACAGGGACAAGGCTACGAGCAGTACTTC. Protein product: CASSKGRQGQGYEQYF.

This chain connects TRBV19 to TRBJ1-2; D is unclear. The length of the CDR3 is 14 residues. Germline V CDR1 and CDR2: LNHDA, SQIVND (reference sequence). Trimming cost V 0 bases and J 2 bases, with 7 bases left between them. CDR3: CASSIDGDNYGYTF. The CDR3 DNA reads TGTGCCAGTAGTATAGATGGAGACAACTATGGCTACACCTTC.

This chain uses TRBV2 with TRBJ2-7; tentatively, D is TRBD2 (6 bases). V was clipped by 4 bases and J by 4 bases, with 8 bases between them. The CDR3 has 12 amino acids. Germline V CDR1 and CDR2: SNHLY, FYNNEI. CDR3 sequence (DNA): TGTGCCAGCAGTGTGGAGGGATACGAGCAGTACTTC. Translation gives CASSVEGYEQYF.

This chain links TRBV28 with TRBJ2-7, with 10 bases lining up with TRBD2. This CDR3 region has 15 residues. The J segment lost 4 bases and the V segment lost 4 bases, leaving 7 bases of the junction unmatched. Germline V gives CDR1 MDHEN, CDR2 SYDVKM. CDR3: CASSSPASGRYEQYF. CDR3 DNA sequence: TGTGCCAGCAGTTCCCCGGCTAGCGGGAGATACGAGCAGTACTTC.